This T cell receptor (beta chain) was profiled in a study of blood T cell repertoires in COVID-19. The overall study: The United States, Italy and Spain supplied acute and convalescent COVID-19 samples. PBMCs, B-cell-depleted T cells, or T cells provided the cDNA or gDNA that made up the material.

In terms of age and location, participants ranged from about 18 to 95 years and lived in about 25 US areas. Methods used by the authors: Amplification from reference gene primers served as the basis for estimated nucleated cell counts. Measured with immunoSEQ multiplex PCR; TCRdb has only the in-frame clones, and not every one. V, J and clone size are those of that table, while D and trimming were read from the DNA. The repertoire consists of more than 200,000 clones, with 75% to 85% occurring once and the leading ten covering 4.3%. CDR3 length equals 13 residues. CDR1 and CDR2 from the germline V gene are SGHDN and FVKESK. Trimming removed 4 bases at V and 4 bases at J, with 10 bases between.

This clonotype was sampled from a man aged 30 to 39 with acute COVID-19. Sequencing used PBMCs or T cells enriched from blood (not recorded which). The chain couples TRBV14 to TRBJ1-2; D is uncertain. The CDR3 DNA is TGTGCCAGCAGCCTGGACTTGTTCTATGGCTACACCTTC. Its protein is CASSLDLFYGYTF.